One sample yielded the 26 T cell receptor beta chains listed below, sequenced in a study of blood T cell repertoires in COVID-19. This table comes from immunoSEQ multiplex PCR, and its TCRdb copy is limited to in-frame clones, with some not included. The sample carries 55,000 or so clones, roughly 80% recorded once. The specimen sequenced was peripheral blood. Receptors were obtained from a human donor in a cohort sampled during active or convalescent COVID-19.

The rearrangement joins TRBV5-4 to TRBJ2-3; 9 nucleotides match TRBD2. Germline V gives CDR1 SGHNT, CDR2 YYREEE (reference sequence). Trimming at V came to 4 bases and at J to 2 bases, leaving 5 bases not matched to a gene. The CDR3 contains 15 residues. The CDR3 nucleotides read TGTGCCAGCAGCGGTAGCGGGGGAAACACAGATACGCAGTATTTT. Its protein is CASSGSGGNTDTQYF.

J is TRBJ2-7 and V is TRBV6-6, with 9 bases matching TRBD1. Germline CDR1 and CDR2: MNHNY and SVGAGI (reference sequence). The CDR3 sequence is 15 residues long. Unmatched junction bases numbered 15, after V lost 6 bases and J lost 9 bases. The CDR3 here is CASSPGTGSPPGQYF. For the CDR3, the DNA is TGTGCCAGCAGCCCCGGGACAGGGAGTCCTCCCGGGCAGTACTTC.

The chain uses TRBV18 and TRBJ2-7; tentative D call: TRBD2 (5 bases). In germline, CDR1 is KGHSH, CDR2 LQKENI. CDR3 length equals 16 residues. V was cut by 0 bases and J by 0 bases, with 12 bases left in between. CDR3 amino acids: CASSPPFLGSSYEQYF. The CDR3 DNA is TGTGCCAGCTCACCACCGTTCTTAGGGAGCTCCTACGAGCAGTACTTC.

The chain joins TRBV5-6 to TRBJ2-3; the match to TRBD2 covers 8 bases. V was clipped by 5 bases and J by 8 bases; unmatched bases: 7. Germline V gene sequence: CDR1 SGHDT, CDR2 YYEEEE. CDR3 size: 13 residues. The CDR3 protein is CASSRGAGGTQYF. For the CDR3, the DNA is TGTGCCAGCAGTAGAGGGGCGGGAGGTACGCAGTATTTT.

V is TRBV5-5 and J is TRBJ1-1; tentative D call: TRBD1 (6 bases). The germline V and J ends were trimmed by 7 bases and 0 bases, with 16 bases remaining between them. Germline V gene data show CDR1 as SGHKS and CDR2 as YYEKEE (reference sequence). The CDR3 is 15 residues long. The CDR3 is CASRLAQGMNTEAFF. CDR3 nucleotide sequence: TGTGCCAGCCGACTAGCTCAGGGGATGAACACTGAAGCTTTCTTT.

This sequence joins TRBV18 and TRBJ2-3; D is uncertain. Per the germline V gene, CDR1 is KGHSH and CDR2 is LQKENI. Trimming removed 0 bases from V and 0 bases from J, with 10 bases in between. The CDR3 totals 16 residues. The CDR3 reads CASSPPSLKSTDTQYF. The CDR3 bases are TGTGCCAGCTCACCACCGAGCCTAAAAAGCACAGATACGCAGTATTTT.

This rearrangement joins TRBV4-2 to TRBJ1-5; D is undetermined. The CDR3 is made up of 16 amino acids. The V end was cut by 0 bases, the J end by 0 bases, with 9 bases between. Germline values: CDR1 LGHNA, CDR2 YNFKEQ. CDR3 DNA: TGTGCCAGCAGCCAAGATCCGAGCGTTAGCAATCAGCCCCAGCATTTT. Protein product: CASSQDPSVSNQPQHF.

V usage is TRBV27 and J usage is TRBJ2-1; 8 positions match TRBD2. Germline-derived CDR1 and CDR2 are MNHEY and SMNVEV (reference sequence). The J segment lost 4 bases and the V segment lost 6 bases, leaving 11 bases of the junction unmatched. The CDR3 has 16 amino acids. For the CDR3, the DNA is TGTGCCAGCAGGCCCTATAGCGGGGCTTATTACAATGAGCAGTTCTTC. Its protein product is CASRPYSGAYYNEQFF.

The chain uses TRBV25-1 and TRBJ2-3; TRBD1 matches 7 bases. Unmatched junction bases numbered 5, after V lost 0 bases and J lost 2 bases. The CDR3 loop spans 16 amino acids. CDR1 is MGHDK and CDR2 is SYGVNS in the germline V gene. This chain's CDR3 is CASSEYGGQATDTQYF. CDR3 coding DNA: TGTGCCAGCAGTGAATATGGAGGACAGGCCACAGATACGCAGTATTTT.

The chain joins TRBV12-5 to TRBJ1-5, with a possible D match to TRBD1 (5 bases). This CDR3 comprises 17 residues. CDR1 is LGHNT and CDR2 is FRNRAP in the germline V gene. The V and J ends lost 5 bases and 0 bases respectively, with 17 bases between them. In DNA, the CDR3 is TGTGCTAGTGGTGTCCTTTTACAGGTCCTTAGCAATCAGCCCCAGCATTTT. It yields the protein CASGVLLQVLSNQPQHF. Looking up the rest from reference TRBV12-5 and TRBJ1-5 gives the full variable domain: DARVTQTPRHKVTEMGQEVTMRCQPILGHNTVFWYRQTMMQGLELLAYFRNRAPLDDSGMPKDRFSAEMPDATLATLKIQPSEPRDSAVYFCASGVLLQVLSNQPQHFGDGTRLSIL.

V is TRBV30 and J is TRBJ1-1, with D perhaps matching TRBD1 (6 bases). Trimming removed 5 bases at V and 0 bases at J, with 10 bases between. In germline, CDR1 is GTSNPN, CDR2 SVGIG (reference sequence). This CDR3 has 13 residues. CDR3 protein: CAWVGQLNTEAFF. The CDR3 DNA sequence: TGTGCCTGGGTCGGACAGCTGAACACTGAAGCTTTCTTT.

The V and J genes are TRBV18 and TRBJ2-6; 8 nucleotides agree with TRBD1. The CDR3 is 18 amino acids. Germline loops: CDR1 KGHSH, CDR2 LQKENI. V trimming: 0 bases; J trimming: 1 base; junction bases outside the gene matches: 5. DNA of the CDR3: TGTGCCAGCTCACCACCGACAGGGGCTACTTCTGGGGCCAACGTCCTGACTTTC. It specifies CASSPPTGATSGANVLTF.

This clone came up a few times. Other DNA sequences in the same sample also yield this CDR3. The chain combines TRBV29-1 with TRBJ2-3; 8 nucleotides agree with TRBD1. Germline V lookup: CDR1 SQVTM, CDR2 ANQGSEA. CDR3 length: 11 amino acids. V lost 7 bases to trimming and J lost 3 bases; unmatched junction nucleotides: 0. The CDR3 DNA reads as TGCAGCGGGACAGGGACAGATACGCAGTATTTT. Amino acid sequence: CSGTGTDTQYF.

This clone turned up a few times. V is TRBV4-3 and J is TRBJ2-3, with D possibly TRBD1 on 6 matching bases. Trimming stripped 2 bases from V and 6 bases from J, with 15 bases between. The CDR3 consists of 15 residues. The V gene's germline CDR1 is LGHNA and CDR2 YSLEER. Here the CDR3 DNA reads TGCGCCAGCAGCCAATCCGCAGGGGTTCTGGATACGCAGTATTTT. This translates into CASSQSAGVLDTQYF.

The table lists this clone with a count of one. This rearrangement joins TRBV19 to TRBJ1-2, with D perhaps TRBD1 (5 bases). With 5 bases removed from V and 8 bases from J, the gap between germline ends came to 12 bases. From germline, CDR1 is LNHDA and CDR2 SQIVND (reference sequence). CDR3 length: 12 amino acids. CDR3 coding DNA: TGTGCCAGTAGTTACAACCAGGGAGGCTACACCTTC. This codes for CASSYNQGGYTF. The full variable domain, with the rest looked up from reference TRBV19 and TRBJ1-2, is DGGITQSPKYLFRKEGQNVTLSCEQNLNHDAMYWYRQDPGQGLRLIYYSQIVNDFQKGDIAEGYSVSREKKESFPLTVTSAQKNPTAFYLCASSYNQGGYTFGSGTRLTVV.

CDR3 in amino acids: CASSQSLNQPQHF. CDR3 coding DNA: TGTGCCAGCAGCCAAAGCCTAAATCAGCCCCAGCATTTT. The genes are TRBV11-1 and TRBJ1-5; D not resolved. Germline V CDR1 and CDR2: SGHAT, FQDESV (reference sequence). Trimming left V 5 bases short and J 4 bases short, with 9 bases between. The CDR3 has 13 amino acids. Complete variable domain (other parts from reference TRBV11-1 and TRBJ1-5): EAEVAQSPRYKITEKSQAVAFWCDPISGHATLYWYRQILGQGPELLVQFQDESVVDDSQLPKDRFSAERLKGVDSTLKIQPAELGDSAMYLCASSQSLNQPQHFGDGTRLSIL.

This chain connects TRBV3-1 (or the pseudogene TRBV3-2) to TRBJ2-2; 16 bases are a match to TRBD2. The junction had 5 bases not matched to a gene; V was cut back by 4 bases and J by 6 bases. The CDR3 totals 17 residues. The germline V gene has CDR1 LGHDT and CDR2 YNNKEL (reference sequence). CDR3 coding DNA: TGTGCCAGCAGCCCGGGACTAGCGGGGGGGCTCGCCGGGGAGCTGTTTTTT. It translates to CASSPGLAGGLAGELFF.

V gene TRBV7-9 combines with J gene TRBJ1-5, with D tentatively TRBD1 (5 bases). Germline CDR1 reads SEHNR; CDR2 reads FQNEAQ (reference sequence). The CDR3 spans 14 residues. The germline V and J ends were trimmed by 5 bases and 3 bases, with 11 bases remaining between them. The CDR3 spells CASSTQGDNQPQHF. For the CDR3, the DNA is TGTGCCAGCAGCACACAAGGGGACAATCAGCCCCAGCATTTT.

The chain combines TRBV6-5 with TRBJ1-2; 8 nucleotides align to TRBD1. The CDR3 spans 14 residues. Germline V gene sequence: CDR1 MNHEY, CDR2 SVGAGI. J gave up 5 bases and V 6 bases, and 8 bases lay outside the gene matches. The CDR3 here is CASRSGQAPYGYTF. Written as DNA, the CDR3 is TGTGCCAGCAGGTCGGGACAGGCCCCTTATGGCTACACCTTC.

By frequency in the sample, this clone is medium-sized. This rearrangement joins TRBV5-1 to TRBJ1-1; weak D call: TRBD1 (5 bases). In germline, CDR1 is SGHRS, CDR2 YFSETQ. The CDR3 contains 14 residues. Trimming shortened V by 4 bases and J by 2 bases, and 12 bases separated the two germline ends. The CDR3 spells CASSQGTTNTEAFF. Here the CDR3 DNA reads TGCGCCAGCAGCCAGGGAACTACTAACACTGAAGCTTTCTTT. Filled out from reference TRBV5-1 and TRBJ1-1, the complete variable domain reads KAGVTQTPRYLIKTRGQQVTLSCSPISGHRSVSWYQQTPGQGLQFLFEYFSETQRNKGNFPGRFSGRQFSNSRSEMNVSTLELGDSALYLCASSQGTTNTEAFFGQGTRLTVV.

The genes are TRBV28 and TRBJ1-2, with a possible D match to TRBD1 (5 bases). Trimming pared 6 bases from V and 4 bases from J, leaving 15 bases between. The CDR3 extends over 14 amino acids. Germline loops: CDR1 MDHEN, CDR2 SYDVKM. DNA of the CDR3: TGTGCCAGCAGAGGGGCAAAGGTCGGCTATGGCTACACCTTC. It encodes CASRGAKVGYGYTF.

V gene TRBV19 combines with J gene TRBJ1-2; 8 bases fit TRBD1. The CDR3 totals 18 residues. Germline assignment: CDR1 LNHDA and CDR2 SQIVND (reference sequence). V lost 5 bases, J lost 3 bases, and 17 bases stayed unmatched. The CDR3 DNA follows: TGTGCCAGTAGTCCCTCGGACAGGGTCCAGAACCTTTACTATGGCTACACCTTC. Protein: CASSPSDRVQNLYYGYTF.

The V call is TRBV4-2, the J call TRBJ1-1; 9 positions match TRBD1. The germline CDR1 and CDR2 sequences are LGHNA and YNFKEQ. Germline trimming cut 3 bases from V and 6 bases from J; bases unmatched to any gene: 8. The CDR3 has 15 amino acids. The CDR3 reads CASSHSRDRDSEAFF. For the CDR3, the DNA is TGTGCCAGCAGCCATTCCCGGGACAGGGACTCTGAAGCTTTCTTT.

The chain uses TRBV9 and TRBJ2-1, with a weak D call TRBD1 (6 bases). Looked up from germline, CDR1 is SGDLS and CDR2 is YYNGEE. This CDR3 has 16 amino acids. The V end was cut by 3 bases, the J end by 4 bases, with 17 bases between. The CDR3 loop reads CASSAALGTPYNEQFF. DNA for the CDR3: TGTGCCAGCAGCGCCGCGCTGGGGACACCTTACAATGAGCAGTTCTTC.

The chain recombines TRBV7-2 with TRBJ2-2; D unresolved. V dropped 5 bases and J dropped 10 bases, with 11 bases sitting between them. There are 12 residues in the CDR3. From germline, CDR1 is SGHTA and CDR2 FQGNSA. CDR3: CASSLLVQELFF. Written as DNA, the CDR3 is TGTGCCAGCAGCCTACTGGTGCAGGAGCTGTTTTTT.

The chain employs TRBV2 and TRBJ1-5; 7 bases agree with TRBD1. In germline, CDR1 is SNHLY, CDR2 FYNNEI. The CDR3 is 16 residues long. V lost 3 bases to trimming and J lost 4 bases; unmatched junction nucleotides: 9. The CDR3 loop is CASSDQQQGLNQPQHF. The CDR3 DNA is TGTGCCAGCAGTGATCAACAACAGGGGTTGAATCAGCCCCAGCATTTT. The full variable domain, its missing parts supplied by reference TRBV2 and TRBJ1-5, is EPEVTQTPSHQVTQMGQEVILRCVPISNHLYFYWYRQILGQKVEFLVSFYNNEISEKSEIFDDQFSVERPDGSNFTLKIRSTKLEDSAMYFCASSDQQQGLNQPQHFGDGTRLSIL.